Listed here are 11 T cell receptor beta chains from one sample, sequenced in a study of blood T cell repertoires in COVID-19. Here immunoSEQ multiplex PCR was the method, and the copy in TCRdb shows in-frame clones only, minus some. Among 200,000 to 250,000 clones listed, around 80% were seen once. The sequencing sample was made of peripheral blood. The receptors shown here come from a woman aged 70-85 years with acute or convalescent COVID-19.

The V call is TRBV30, the J call TRBJ1-5; TRBD1 aligns across 9 bases. Germline trimming cut 1 base from V and 4 bases from J; bases unmatched to any gene: 8. Germline V gene lookup returns CDR1 GTSNPN and CDR2 SVGIG (reference sequence). The CDR3 contains 16 residues. The CDR3 nucleotides read TGTGCCTGGAGTGCCCTAGGGACAGGGTGGAATCAGCCCCAGCATTTT. This sequence encodes CAWSALGTGWNQPQHF.

The chain couples TRBV12-3 or TRBV12-4 to TRBJ2-1; a weak D match, TRBD2 (6 bases). The V and J ends lost 5 bases and 10 bases respectively, with 12 bases between them. This CDR3 contains 12 residues. This CDR3 is CASSILAREQFF. CDR3 DNA sequence: TGTGCCAGCAGTATCCTAGCGAGGGAGCAGTTCTTC.

V is TRBV19 and J is TRBJ2-1; 11 bases are a match to TRBD2. The J segment lost 3 bases and the V segment lost 7 bases, leaving 2 bases of the junction unmatched. The germline CDR1 and CDR2 sequences are LNHDA and SQIVND (reference sequence). The CDR3 has 14 amino acids. CDR3 sequence reads: CASTLAGGYNEQFF. Here the CDR3 DNA reads TGTGCCAGTACCCTAGCGGGAGGCTACAATGAGCAGTTCTTC.

This clone was seen many times. The chain uses TRBV30 and TRBJ2-1; D may be TRBD2 (6 bases). The germline V gene encodes CDR1 GTSNPN and CDR2 SVGIG (reference sequence). The V gene lost 4 bases and the J gene lost 6 bases, with 16 bases spanning the gap. The CDR3 consists of 14 residues. CDR3 in amino acids: CAWNRRAVSNEQFF. CDR3 nucleotides: TGTGCCTGGAATCGGAGGGCCGTTAGCAATGAGCAGTTCTTC.

V usage is TRBV6-5 and J usage is TRBJ1-2, with 8 positions matching TRBD1. This CDR3 is built from 13 residues. The V gene's germline CDR1 is MNHEY and CDR2 SVGAGI. The V segment lost 6 bases and the J segment 6 bases; nucleotides outside the gene matches: 6. As DNA, the CDR3 is TGTGCCAGCAGGTCGGAGGGACAGGATGGCTACACCTTC. Its translation: CASRSEGQDGYTF.

The chain links TRBV3-1 (or the pseudogene TRBV3-2) to TRBJ1-3; 7 bases map to TRBD1. Germline lookup yields CDR1 LGHDT and CDR2 YNNKEL (reference sequence). Trimming cost V 4 bases and J 11 bases; bases outside gene matches: 5. The CDR3 extends over 12 amino acids. CDR3 protein: CASSRQGDPIYF. CDR3 in DNA: TGTGCCAGCAGCCGACAGGGAGACCCCATATATTTT.

The chain couples TRBV6-5 to TRBJ1-2; tentative D call: TRBD1 (5 bases). CDR1 is MNHEY and CDR2 is SVGAGI in the germline V gene. Between the trimmed V and J ends, which lost 8 bases and 2 bases, there was a span of 15 bases. The CDR3 contains 14 residues. Here the CDR3 reads CASHERQSNYGYTF. In DNA form, the CDR3 reads TGTGCCAGCCATGAGAGACAGTCCAACTATGGCTACACCTTC.

This chain links TRBV19 with TRBJ2-2; 13 nucleotides agree with TRBD2. CDR1 is LNHDA and CDR2 is SQIVND in the germline V gene (reference sequence). V trimming: 10 bases; J trimming: 5 bases; junction bases outside the gene matches: 16. This CDR3 is 18 amino acids long. The CDR3 DNA reads as TGTGCCACCCGCGGAACTAGCGGGAGGGCCGGGAGGACCGGGGAGCTGTTTTTT. Its protein product is CATRGTSGRAGRTGELFF.

This sequence joins TRBV5-1 and TRBJ1-6; D may be TRBD1 (6 bases). Germline V gene data show CDR1 as SGHRS and CDR2 as YFSETQ. The CDR3 has 12 residues. V shed 4 bases and J shed 14 bases, with 13 bases lying between them. CDR3 coding DNA: TGCGCCAGCAGCCGTGAGGGGGAAGCCCTCCACTTT. Translated: CASSREGEALHF.

In its sample, this clone was seen once. The chain links TRBV20-1 to TRBJ1-2; D is undetermined. The CDR3 is 11 residues long. Germline loops: CDR1 DFQATT, CDR2 SNEGSKA (reference sequence). CDR3 protein: CSDRRDYGYTF. DNA for the CDR3: TGCAGCGACCGTCGGGACTATGGCTACACCTTC.

Turning to this clone: Other DNA sequences from this sample encode an identical CDR3 as well. The chain links TRBV5-4 to TRBJ2-5; 14 bases are shared with TRBD2. CDR1 and CDR2 (germline): SGHNT, YYREEE (reference sequence). The junction had 4 bases not matched to a gene; V was cut back by 4 bases and J by 2 bases. This CDR3 region has 16 residues. Written as DNA, the CDR3 is TGTGCCAGCAGCCCAGGACTAGCGGGAGGACAAGAGACCCAGTACTTC. It encodes CASSPGLAGGQETQYF.